This TCR beta chain came from a study of metastatic and nonmetastatic thyroid tumors. Study summary: Repertoire comparison spanned blood and tumor or nodule tissue of malignant and benign thyroid patients. Whole-study results and caveats: In both blood and tumor samples, TCR beta diversity was reported significantly higher for malignant than benign nodules.

Ten or more counts support this clone. The antigen is unknown. In the original processing: A classifier of distant metastasis in papillary thyroid cancer was built from CDR3 differences (across clinicopathological groups). MiXCR was used by TCRdb to re-call the PCR reads. TCRdb's processing, not the authors' own work, is the source of the V and J calls. This table holds 8,000 to 9,000 clones, about 23% found once. No treatment had been given to any patient before thyroid surgery. Between the trimmed V and J ends, which lost 0 bases and 6 bases, there was a span of 21 bases. The V gene's germline CDR1 is GTSNPN and CDR2 SVGIG (reference sequence). This CDR3 is built from 16 residues.

The clonotype was recovered from a female donor with papillary thyroid cancer or a benign thyroid nodule (not recorded which). Some clones in this sample may be carry-over from other donors' samples. This chain joins TRBV30 and TRBJ2-7; a possible D gene is TRBD1 (5 bases). Sequencing was done on a sample of tumor tissue. This chain's CDR3 is CAWSVLRARRMREQYF. In DNA, the CDR3 is TGTGCCTGGAGTGTACTCAGGGCGAGGAGAATGCGCGAGCAGTACTTC.